This T cell receptor beta chain was documented in a study of blood T cell repertoires in COVID-19. Germline CDR1 and CDR2: SGHNT and YYREEE (reference sequence). The CDR3 is 16 amino acids. After removal of 0 bases from V and 4 bases from J, the junction contained 6 bases not matched to a gene. Only in-frame clones appear in the TCRdb table, and some are missing; sequencing was by immunoSEQ multiplex PCR. The data show 200,000 or so clones, about nine tenths seen once. Material: peripheral blood. The J gene is TRBJ1-1, the V gene TRBV5-4; TRBD1 matches at 10 bases. The source of this sequence is a man in his sixties who had recovered from COVID-19. CDR3 protein: CASSLGQGATITEAFF. In DNA, the CDR3 is TGTGCCAGCAGCTTGGGACAGGGGGCGACCATCACTGAAGCTTTCTTT. Complete variable domain (other parts from reference TRBV5-4 and TRBJ1-1): ETGVTQSPTHLIKTRGQQVTLRCSSQSGHNTVSWYQQALGQGPQFIFQYYREEENGRGNFPPRFSGLQFPNYSSELNVNALELDDSALYLCASSLGQGATITEAFFGQGTRLTVV.